This is a list of T cell receptor beta chains from one sample in a study of T cell responses to AZD1222 COVID-19 vaccine. Assay used: immunoSEQ multiplex PCR; TCRdb lists only in-frame clones, some missing. Of around 120,000 clones listed, approximately 90% were seen once; the top ten hold about 2.5%. The material sequenced was peripheral blood, taken 28 days after the second AZD1222 dose. The receptors come from an adult who received the AZD1222 COVID-19 vaccine. Both conserved end residues are part of each CDR3. The D gene is left open where the match is weak. Clone size is not always given. Where it is, it says once, few, many or a class for expanded clones.

j_call | clone_size | d_call | v_call | cdr3_aa | cdr3_nt
TRBJ1-2 | NA | TRBD1 | TRBV19 | CASRDREGLYGYTF | TGTGCCAGTAGGGACAGGGAGGGGCTCTATGGCTACACCTTC
TRBJ2-1 | NA | TRBD2 | TRBV7-8 | CASSLVASGLNNEQFF | TGTGCCAGCAGCTTAGTGGCTAGCGGCTTAAACAATGAGCAGTTCTTC
TRBJ1-3 | NA | NA | TRBV6-5 | CASSPLGRVGNTIYF | TGTGCCAGCAGTCCCCTGGGGAGGGTTGGAAACACCATATATTTT
TRBJ2-7 | NA | TRBD1 | TRBV4-2 | CASSQEGTGGFEQYF | TGTGCCAGCAGCCAAGAGGGGACAGGGGGTTTCGAGCAGTACTTC
TRBJ1-1 | NA | NA | TRBV29-1 | CSVEDRRVNTEAFF | TGCAGCGTTGAAGACAGGAGGGTGAACACTGAAGCTTTCTTT
TRBJ1-3 | NA | NA | TRBV4-1 | CASSQFGSGNTIYF | TGCGCCAGCAGCCAATTCGGGTCTGGAAACACCATATATTTT
TRBJ2-3 | NA | NA | TRBV5-1 | CASSSFPGSKASTDTQYF | TGCGCCAGCAGCTCATTTCCGGGCTCGAAGGCTAGCACAGATACGCAGTATTTT
TRBJ2-5 | NA | TRBD2 | TRBV7-9 | CASSLTLAGGPETQYF | TGTGCCAGCAGCTTAACCCTAGCGGGGGGGCCAGAGACCCAGTACTTC
TRBJ2-1 | few | NA | TRBV11-2 | CASRPTPGQEGLEGQFF | TGTGCCAGCAGGCCTACCCCTGGACAGGAAGGCTTGGAGGGGCAGTTCTTC
TRBJ2-7 | NA | TRBD1 | TRBV7-9 | CASSPGSGTEYEQYF | TGTGCCAGCAGCCCGGGATCCGGGACAGAGTACGAGCAGTACTTC
TRBJ2-2 | NA | NA | TRBV19 | CASTNTGELFF | TGTGCCAGTACTAACACCGGGGAGCTGTTTTTT
TRBJ1-5 | NA | TRBD1 | TRBV29-1 | CSVGQGGDQPQHF | TGCAGCGTGGGACAGGGGGGGGATCAGCCCCAGCATTTT
TRBJ2-5 | NA | NA | TRBV5-1 | CASSLGPAYKETQYF | TGCGCCAGCAGCTTGGGGCCAGCATACAAAGAGACCCAGTACTTC
TRBJ1-2 | NA | NA | TRBV4-3 | CASSQVTTGGGYTF | TGCGCCAGCAGCCAAGTTACGACAGGAGGCGGCTACACCTTC
TRBJ1-5 | NA | NA | TRBV19 | CASSISGGFSNQPQHF | TGTGCCAGTAGTATTTCTGGGGGGTTTAGCAATCAGCCCCAGCATTTT
TRBJ1-1 | NA | NA | TRBV18 | CASSPTRNSYTEAFF | TGTGCCAGCTCACCAACAAGAAATTCTTACACTGAAGCTTTCTTT
TRBJ1-1 | once | NA | TRBV18 | CASSPAGRSMAEAFF | TGTGCCAGCTCACCAGCAGGGAGGAGTATGGCTGAAGCTTTCTTT
TRBJ2-1 | NA | TRBD1 | TRBV6-4 | CASSPGTGTYNEQFF | TGTGCCAGCAGTCCCGGGACAGGGACCTACAATGAGCAGTTCTTC
TRBJ2-5 | NA | NA | TRBV7-3 | CARGIGREETQYF | TGTGCCAGGGGCATTGGCAGGGAGGAGACCCAGTACTTC
TRBJ1-1 | NA | NA | TRBV4-1 | CASSQPTVNTEAFF | TGCGCCAGCAGCCAACCTACAGTGAACACTGAAGCTTTCTTT
TRBJ1-1 | NA | NA | TRBV7-2 | CASSSRGLGTEAFF | TGTGCCAGCAGCAGCCGGGGTCTAGGCACTGAAGCTTTCTTT
TRBJ2-1 | NA | TRBD2 | TRBV28 | CASSLPWTRSFSSYNEQFF | TGTGCCAGCAGTTTACCCTGGACTAGGAGTTTTAGCTCCTACAATGAGCAGTTCTTC
TRBJ2-7 | NA | TRBD2 | TRBV20-1 | CSARRGSEQYF | TGCAGTGCCCGGCGGGGGAGCGAGCAGTACTTC
TRBJ1-4 | NA | NA | TRBV12-3/TRBV12-4 | CASSFAGPRLFF | TGTGCCAGCAGTTTTGCCGGGCCTCGTCTTTTTTTT
TRBJ1-2 | NA | TRBD1 | TRBV28 | CASRLRQGADGYTF | TGTGCCAGCAGGCTGAGACAGGGGGCGGATGGCTACACCTTC
TRBJ2-7 | NA | NA | TRBV11-2 | CASSSTAAHEQYF | TGTGCCAGCAGTTCAACAGCGGCACACGAGCAGTACTTC
TRBJ2-2 | NA | NA | TRBV3-1/TRBV3-2 | CASSQFVTGELFF | TGTGCCAGCAGCCAATTTGTTACCGGGGAGCTGTTTTTT
TRBJ2-5 | NA | TRBD1 | TRBV19 | CASSLQGVAETQYF | TGTGCCAGTAGCCTCCAGGGGGTGGCGGAGACCCAGTACTTC
TRBJ1-5 | NA | NA | TRBV6-5 | CASSYTTGSDQPQHF | TGTGCCAGCAGTTACACGACAGGTTCGGATCAGCCCCAGCATTTT
TRBJ1-1 | once | NA | TRBV18 | CASSPRRETNTEAFF | TGTGCCAGCTCACCGCGCAGGGAGACCAACACTGAAGCTTTCTTT
TRBJ2-7 | NA | NA | TRBV2 | CASRLDGSYEQYF | TGTGCCAGCAGGTTGGACGGATCCTACGAGCAGTACTTC
TRBJ1-2 | NA | NA | TRBV6-1 | CASSEGERNYGYTF | TGTGCCAGCAGTGAAGGAGAGCGGAACTATGGCTACACCTTC
TRBJ2-7 | NA | NA | TRBV7-6 | CASSNSPGSYEQYF | TGTGCCAGCAGCAACAGTCCAGGCTCCTACGAGCAGTACTTC
TRBJ1-2 | NA | NA | TRBV20-1 | CSASGGSYTF | TGCAGTGCTAGTGGGGGAAGCTACACCTTC
TRBJ2-7 | NA | TRBD2 | TRBV7-2 | CASSLRGGPNEQYF | TGTGCCAGCAGCTTACGGGGGGGCCCGAACGAGCAGTACTTC
TRBJ1-1 | NA | NA | TRBV7-2 | CASSGARGGSTEAFF | TGTGCCAGCAGCGGGGCCAGGGGAGGGTCCACTGAAGCTTTCTTT
TRBJ2-2 | NA | TRBD2 | TRBV7-3 | CASSPTSGGTGELFF | TGTGCCAGCAGTCCGACTAGCGGGGGCACCGGGGAGCTGTTTTTT
TRBJ1-5 | NA | TRBD1 | TRBV7-8 | CASSRRTGYNQPQHF | TGTGCCAGCAGCCGGAGGACAGGCTACAATCAGCCCCAGCATTTT
TRBJ1-1 | NA | NA | TRBV7-6 | CASSLQGRNTEAFF | TGTGCCAGCAGCTTACAGGGCAGGAACACTGAAGCTTTCTTT